This TCR beta chain was sequenced in a study of cytomegalovirus exposure and HLA in healthy donors. General study results and limits: TRBV6-2, TRBV6-3 and some other V segments were unresolvable in 87-base-pair reads. In vitro confirmation showed a few CMV-associated chains to be CMV antigen specific. A later analysis linked a missense variant in DCLRE1C to the trimming of TCR beta V and J genes.

The V gene lost 4 bases and the J gene lost 4 bases, with 8 bases spanning the gap. Germline V gene data show CDR1 as SGDLS and CDR2 as YYNGEE. This CDR3 contains 12 residues. The study ran its PCR with 60 Vbeta and 13 Jbeta primers. Data came from immunoSEQ multiplex PCR; TCRdb stores just in-frame clones and leaves some out. The sample lists a few hundred thousand clones, roughly four fifths occurring once. Notes on this clone: Its antigen is not known.

Sequenced: PBMCs. This TCR was recovered from a woman between 50 and 59 years old in good health and CMV-seropositive. The chain joins TRBV9 to TRBJ1-2; D gene uncertain. The CDR3 DNA follows: TGTGCCAGCAGCTCAGTCTCCTATGGCTACACCTTC. It specifies CASSSVSYGYTF. The full variable domain, rest sourced from reference TRBV9 and TRBJ1-2, is DSGVTQTPKHLITATGQRVTLRCSPRSGDLSVYWYQQSLDQGLQFLIQYYNGEERAKGNILERFSAQQFPDLHSELNLSSLELGDSALYFCASSSVSYGYTFGSGTRLTVV.